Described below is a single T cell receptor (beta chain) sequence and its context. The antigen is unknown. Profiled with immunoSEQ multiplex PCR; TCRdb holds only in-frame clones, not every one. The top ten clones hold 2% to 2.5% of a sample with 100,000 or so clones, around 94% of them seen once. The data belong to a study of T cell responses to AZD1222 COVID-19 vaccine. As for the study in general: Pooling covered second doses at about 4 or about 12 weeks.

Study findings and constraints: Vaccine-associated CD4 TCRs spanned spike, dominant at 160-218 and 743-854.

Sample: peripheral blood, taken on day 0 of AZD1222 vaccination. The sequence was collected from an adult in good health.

In DNA form, the CDR3 reads TGTGCCAGCAGCATCTCAGGCAGATTCCGTGGGCCCTATAATTCACCCCTCCACTTT. Its protein product is CASSISGRFRGPYNSPLHF. V is TRBV13 and J is TRBJ1-6, with D hard to call. Germline CDR1 reads PRHDT; CDR2 reads FYEKMQ (reference sequence). The CDR3 is 19 residues long. V was cut by 5 bases and J by 2 bases, with 22 bases left in between.